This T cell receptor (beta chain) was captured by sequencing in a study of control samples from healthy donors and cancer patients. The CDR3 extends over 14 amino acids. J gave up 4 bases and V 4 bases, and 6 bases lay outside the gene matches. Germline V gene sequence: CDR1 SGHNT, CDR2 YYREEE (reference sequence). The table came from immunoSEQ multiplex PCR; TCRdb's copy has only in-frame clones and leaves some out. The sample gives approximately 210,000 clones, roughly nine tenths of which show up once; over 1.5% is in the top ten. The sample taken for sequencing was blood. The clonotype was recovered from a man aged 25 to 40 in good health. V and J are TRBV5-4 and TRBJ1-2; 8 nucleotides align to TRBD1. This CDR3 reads CASSMVDRVYGYTF. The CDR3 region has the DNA TGTGCCAGCAGCATGGTGGACAGGGTCTATGGCTACACCTTC.